The clone carrying this TCR beta chain has just a few counts. This entry belongs to a study of control samples from healthy donors and cancer patients. CDR3 size: 14 residues. The V gene lost 2 bases and the J gene lost 7 bases, with 10 bases spanning the gap. The V gene's germline CDR1 is SGHDT and CDR2 YYEEEE. Clones were read by immunoSEQ multiplex PCR, and TCRdb kept only the in-frame ones, dropping some. Here the sample spans about 120,000 clones, around 89% being singletons. This TCR came from a middle-aged man in good health. The chain carries TRBV5-6 and TRBJ1-6; TRBD1 is a possible D gene (5 bases). Sample: blood. The CDR3, as DNA: TGTGCCAGCAGCTTTGTGGGGCTCAATTCACCCCTCCACTTT. It yields the protein CASSFVGLNSPLHF.